The 18 T cell receptor beta chains listed next were all sequenced from one sample in a study of CD8 T cells in ankylosing spondylitis. Overall study findings and caveats: It appeared that ankylosing spondylitis blood was characterized by a TCR beta motif of several highly homologous variants.

MiXCR, run by TCRdb on the 5' RACE reads, gives a single entry per CDR3 protein. In the table there are over 600,000 distinct CDR3 sequences, around 17% of which are singletons. Their antigens remain unidentified. The sequencing input was blood, either unsorted or a sorted T cell fraction (not recorded which). Receptor source: a male donor with ankylosing spondylitis.

This clonotype turned up a few times. This chain connects TRBV15 to TRBJ2-4, with D possibly TRBD1 on 6 matching bases. Germline CDR1 is LNHNV and CDR2 is YYDKDF (reference sequence). Trimming removed 2 bases at V and 7 bases at J, with 15 bases between. This CDR3 region has 15 residues. The CDR3 is CATSRPSGQWNIQYF. In nucleotides, the CDR3 is TGTGCCACCAGCAGACCGTCCGGACAGTGGAACATTCAGTACTTC.

This clonotype was observed a handful of times. The rearrangement uses TRBV12-3 or TRBV12-4 and TRBJ1-3, with 8 bases fitting TRBD1. The CDR3 runs 16 residues. V dropped 3 bases and J dropped 2; count of bases not matched to a gene: 6. The CDR3 nucleotides read TGTGCCAGCAGTTTGGGGGGGGACAGGCCTGGAAACACCATATATTTT. This codes for CASSLGGDRPGNTIYF.

The gene calls are TRBV20-1 and TRBJ2-7; D may be TRBD2 (6 bases). This CDR3 comprises 15 residues. Germline V CDR1 and CDR2: DFQATT, SNEGSKA (reference sequence). V was pared by 0 bases and J by 2 bases, with 14 bases between. The CDR3 DNA sequence: TGCAGTGCTAGAGATTTTGGGGGGTCGGCCTACGAGCAGTACTTC. Protein product: CSARDFGGSAYEQYF.

The chain carries TRBV20-1 and TRBJ1-3; TRBD1 might be the D (5 bases). CDR1 and CDR2 from the germline V gene are DFQATT and SNEGSKA (reference sequence). Trimming removed 0 bases at V and 10 bases at J, with 16 bases between. The CDR3 is 14 amino acids. In DNA form, the CDR3 reads TGCAGTGCTAGAGACGGGTCAGGGCAGGCTACCATATATTTT. Translation: CSARDGSGQATIYF.

V is TRBV4-1 and J is TRBJ1-1; D is uncertain. The CDR3 is made up of 14 amino acids. V dropped 4 bases and J dropped 8 bases, with 17 bases sitting between them. Looked up from germline, CDR1 is MGHRA and CDR2 is YSYEKL. Written as DNA, the CDR3 is TGCGCCAGCAGCCGACCCACGGTGGGGTCGGAAGCTTTCTTT. It yields the protein CASSRPTVGSEAFF.

Notes on this clonotype: Germline is not matched at one junction end, which may reflect a read error. The V call is TRBV10-3, the J call TRBJ1-1; TRBD1 is a possible D gene (5 bases). The germline V gene encodes CDR1 ENHRY and CDR2 SYGVKD. The CDR3 is 13 residues long. The CDR3 sequence: CAISEGTNSEAFF. CDR3 bases: TGTGCCATCAGTGAGGGGACGAACAGTGAAGCTTTCTTT.

This clonotype was counted ten times or more. The chain uses TRBV7-6 and TRBJ1-1; a weak D match, TRBD1 (5 bases). The germline CDR1 and CDR2 sequences are SGHVS and FNYEAQ. V gave up 2 bases and J gave up 5 bases, with 9 bases separating them. The CDR3 totals 13 residues. The DNA for the CDR3 is TGTGCCAGCAGCTTAAACTGGGGGACTGAAGCTTTCTTT. Translation: CASSLNWGTEAFF. Full variable domain (missing parts from reference TRBV7-6 and TRBJ1-1): GAGVSQSPRYKVTKRGQDVALRCDPISGHVSLYWYRQALGQGPEFLTYFNYEAQQDKSGLPNDRFSAERPEGSISTLTIQRTEQRDSAMYRCASSLNWGTEAFFGQGTRLTVV.

The chain uses TRBV6-6 and TRBJ2-3; the D gene is possibly TRBD2 (6 bases). The CDR3 length is 13 residues. From germline, CDR1 is MNHNY and CDR2 SVGAGI (reference sequence). V was shortened by 6 bases and J by 8 bases, with 15 bases between the two germline ends. CDR3 DNA: TGTGCCAGCAGCAACGGGGCGGGGTCTACGCAGTATTTT. This translates into CASSNGAGSTQYF.

The chain carries TRBV28 and TRBJ2-5; D remains unclear. Germline CDR1 and CDR2: MDHEN and SYDVKM. The germline V and J ends were trimmed by 2 bases and 3 bases, with 13 bases remaining between them. This CDR3 has 15 residues. CDR3 DNA sequence: TGTGCCAGCAGTTTAGGACCCTTCCCAGAAGAGACCCAGTACTTC. Protein product: CASSLGPFPEETQYF.

This clonotype was detected only a few times. The CDR3 DNA is TGTGCCATCAGTGCAGGGGATATCGGCACTGAAGCTTTCTTT. Translating it yields CAISAGDIGTEAFF. The chain is built from TRBV10-3 and TRBJ1-1; the D gene is possibly TRBD1 (6 bases). Germline V gene data show CDR1 as ENHRY and CDR2 as SYGVKD. V lost 4 bases to trimming and J lost 4 bases, with 13 bases between them. This CDR3 comprises 14 residues.

This clonotype was recorded a few times. This rearrangement joins TRBV28 to TRBJ2-7, with D possibly matching TRBD2 (5 bases). Between the trimmed V and J ends, which lost 6 bases and 3 bases, there was a span of 18 bases. The CDR3 sequence is 15 residues long. CDR1 and CDR2 from the germline V gene are MDHEN and SYDVKM. DNA for the CDR3: TGTGCCAGCAGCTCTATGAGGGTTGCTGGCTACGAGCAGTACTTC. Its translation: CASSSMRVAGYEQYF.

This clonotype was detected many times. The J gene is TRBJ2-3, the V gene TRBV5-1, with D perhaps TRBD2 (5 bases). The CDR3 loop spans 14 amino acids. The V gene's germline CDR1 is SGHRS and CDR2 YFSETQ. V was shortened by 7 bases and J by 4 bases, with 16 bases between the two germline ends. The CDR3: CASQAVMGADTQYF. The CDR3 DNA is TGCGCCAGCCAGGCGGTCATGGGAGCAGATACGCAGTATTTT.

This clonotype was counted a few times. The chain is built from TRBV20-1 and TRBJ2-1; D might be TRBD2 (6 bases). The CDR3 contains 15 residues. The V gene lost 5 bases and the J gene lost 6 bases, with 20 bases spanning the gap. Germline V gene lookup returns CDR1 DFQATT and CDR2 SNEGSKA (reference sequence). CDR3 DNA sequence: TGCAGTGCTGGGCCCCTAGCGTTTTCACGCAATGAGCAGTTCTTC. Translating it yields CSAGPLAFSRNEQFF.

V gene TRBV10-2 combines with J gene TRBJ2-7, with 14 bases matching TRBD2. The CDR3 extends over 19 amino acids. The V segment lost 0 bases and the J segment 0 bases; nucleotides outside the gene matches: 7. CDR1 is WSHSY and CDR2 is SAAADI in the germline V gene. The CDR3 DNA follows: TGCGCCAGCAGTGAGTCGCGGGGACTAGCGGGAGTCTTCTCCTACGAGCAGTACTTC. This codes for CASSESRGLAGVFSYEQYF.

The table lists this clonotype with a few counts. CDR3 residues: CASSSRSGSPGELFF. The CDR3 DNA reads TGTGCCAGCAGCTCCCGTAGCGGGAGCCCCGGGGAGCTGTTTTTT. The chain links TRBV7-8 to TRBJ2-2, with 9 bases lining up with TRBD2. Germline trimming cut 4 bases from V and 6 bases from J; bases unmatched to any gene: 6. Germline CDR1 and CDR2: SGHVS and FQNEAQ. The CDR3 consists of 15 residues.

The DNA of the CDR3 is TGTGCCAGCAGCGTAGAAGGCGGGGAGCTGTTTTTT. Translation: CASSVEGGELFF. The chain recombines TRBV9 with TRBJ2-2; D is unclear. V was cut by 0 bases and J by 7 bases, with 4 bases left in between. Germline V gene sequence: CDR1 SGDLS, CDR2 YYNGEE. This CDR3 has 12 residues.

J is TRBJ2-1 and V is TRBV29-1, with D possibly being TRBD1 (6 bases). CDR3 length: 13 residues. The V end was cut by 1 base, the J end by 5 bases, with 9 bases between. Germline lookup yields CDR1 SQVTM and CDR2 ANQGSEA. This CDR3 is CSVEAGENNEQFF. DNA for the CDR3: TGCAGCGTTGAAGCAGGGGAAAACAATGAGCAGTTCTTC.

The rearrangement joins TRBV3-1 to TRBJ1-1; D gene ambiguous. CDR3 length: 12 amino acids. V dropped 1 base and J dropped 7 bases, with 7 bases sitting between them. Germline CDR1 and CDR2: LGHDT and YNNKEL (reference sequence). CDR3 DNA: TGTGCCAGCAGCCAAGGGCCCGGTGAAGCTTTCTTT. This codes for CASSQGPGEAFF. Combining the CDR3 with reference TRBV3-1 and TRBJ1-1 gives the whole variable domain DTAVSQTPKYLVTQMGNDKSIKCEQNLGHDTMYWYKQDSKKFLKIMFSYNNKELIINETVPNRFSPKSPDKAHLNLHINSLELGDSAVYFCASSQGPGEAFFGQGTRLTVV.